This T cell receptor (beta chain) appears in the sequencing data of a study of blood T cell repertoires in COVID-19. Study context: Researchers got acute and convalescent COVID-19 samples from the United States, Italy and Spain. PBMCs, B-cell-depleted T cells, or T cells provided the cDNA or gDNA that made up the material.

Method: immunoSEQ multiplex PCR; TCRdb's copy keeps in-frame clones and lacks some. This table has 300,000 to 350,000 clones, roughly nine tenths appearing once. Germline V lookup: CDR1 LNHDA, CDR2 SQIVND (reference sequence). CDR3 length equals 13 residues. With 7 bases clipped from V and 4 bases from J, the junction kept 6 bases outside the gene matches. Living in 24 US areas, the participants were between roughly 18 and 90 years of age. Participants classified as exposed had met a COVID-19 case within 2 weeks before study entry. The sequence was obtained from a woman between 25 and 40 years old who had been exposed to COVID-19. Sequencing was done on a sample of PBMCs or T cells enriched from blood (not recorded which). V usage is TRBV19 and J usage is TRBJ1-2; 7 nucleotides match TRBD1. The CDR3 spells CASTRQGFYGYTF. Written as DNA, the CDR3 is TGTGCCAGTACCAGACAGGGCTTCTATGGCTACACCTTC.